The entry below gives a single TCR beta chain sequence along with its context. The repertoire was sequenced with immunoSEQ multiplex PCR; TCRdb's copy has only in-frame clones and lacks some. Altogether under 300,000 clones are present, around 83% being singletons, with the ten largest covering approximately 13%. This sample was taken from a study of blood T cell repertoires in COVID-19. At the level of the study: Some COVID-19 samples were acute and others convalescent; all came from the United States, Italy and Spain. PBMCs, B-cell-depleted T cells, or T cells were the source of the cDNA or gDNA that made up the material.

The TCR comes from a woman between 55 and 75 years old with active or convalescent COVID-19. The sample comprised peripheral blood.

The CDR3 coding sequence is TGTGCCTGGAGTGTACGGGGGACAGTGAGAGAGACCTTC. Its protein is CAWSVRGTVRETF. The chain has TRBV30 and TRBJ1-2; 7 bases line up with TRBD1. V lost 0 bases, J lost 14 bases, and 12 bases stayed unmatched. Germline V lookup: CDR1 GTSNPN, CDR2 SVGIG (reference sequence). This CDR3 contains 13 residues. Complete variable domain (other parts from reference TRBV30 and TRBJ1-2): SQTIHQWPATLVQPVGSPLSLECTVEGTSNPNLYWYRQAAGRGLQLLFYSVGIGQISSEVPQNLSASRPQDRQFILSSKKLLLSDSGFYLCAWSVRGTVRETFGSGTRLTVV.